This T cell receptor beta chain was identified during a study of T cell responses to AZD1222 COVID-19 vaccine. General study points: Nearly half of spike-specific TCRs reportedly target variant regions that are unmutated in the B.1.351 and B.1.1.7 variants. Two doses of AZD1222 preceded a rise in Spike-specific TCR breadth and depth.

Produced via immunoSEQ multiplex PCR; TCRdb's table is partial and in-frame only. The profile shows about 150,000 clones, approximately 87% of them singletons. This clone has a single count. Its matching antigen is unknown. The sequence was obtained from an adult in good health. The sample was peripheral blood, taken on day 0 of MenACWY control vaccination.

The CDR3 reads CASSMTSGRSGELFF. The DNA of the CDR3 is TGCGCCAGCAGCATGACTAGCGGGAGGTCTGGGGAGCTGTTTTTT. The chain couples TRBV5-1 to TRBJ2-2, with TRBD2 matching 13 bases. This CDR3 is built from 15 residues. The junction had 5 bases not matched to a gene; V was cut back by 4 bases and J by 8 bases. The germline gives CDR1 SGHRS, CDR2 YFSETQ.